This T cell receptor (beta chain) was found in a study of human CD8 memory T cell subsets (dated by TCRdb to 2020 to 2022). For the study in its entirety: The clonal relationships among stem-like (TSTEM), progenitor exhausted-like (TPEX) and effector memory CD8+ T cell subsets were assessed by comparing the TCRbeta repertoires of these subsets. TCRbeta repertoires were obtained from six donors, each contributing TSTEM, TPEX and effector memory subsets. Here is what the overall study found, with its caveats: Normalized Shannon-Wiener diversity was similarly high in TSTEM and TPEX subsets, while effector memory subsets were less diverse by comparison. Based on Chao1 estimates, TSTEM subsets appeared to have greater repertoire diversity than TPEX subsets, which could potentially reflect a broader range of specificities. Clonotypes were shared with effector memory cells by both stem-like subsets, but only minimal overlap was found between TSTEM and TPEX repertoires, suggesting distinct antigen spectra. Only TCRbeta chains were sequenced, and repertoire comparisons rested on more than five donors tested with paired t-tests and Bonferroni correction.

Density gradient separation was used to isolate peripheral blood mononuclear cells from healthy donor buffy coats. Negative magnetic separation using EasySep or MojoSort CD8+ T cell isolation kits was how the study enriched total CD8+ T cells. An RNeasy Mini Kit was used to extract total RNA from duplicate vials of 150,000 sorted CD8+ T cells per subset. PBMCs were used either fresh or after being cryopreserved in fetal bovine serum containing around 10% DMSO. CD8+ T cell subsets were sorted to purity by fluorescence-activated cell sorting on a FACSAria III. The CDR3 measures 14 amino acids from cysteine to phenylalanine. Only the protein sequence is given. The germline V gene (reference sequence) supplies CDR1 SEHNR and CDR2 FQNEAQ. A Human TCR Profiling Kit was used to prepare UMI-labeled 5' RACE TCRbeta libraries. The same number of PCR cycles was used to prepare all TCRbeta libraries in parallel. Under the source paper's analysis protocol: Each TCRbeta library contained between about 3,000 and 20,000 functional CDR3beta clonotypes. MIGEC 1.2.9 was used for UMI extraction and consensus assembly, with a minimum of three reads required per UMI. MiXCR 3.0.3 was used to extract the in-frame CDR3beta repertoires. Each sample was downsampled to 42,000 randomly selected UMIs before diversity metrics were calculated in VDJtools 1.2.1. For each sample pair, the repertoire overlap metrics D, R and F2 were calculated in VDJtools using the top 3,000 clones. TCRdb reanalyzed the reads, keeping one entry per CDR3 protein sequence and omitting DNA. What appears here as the V and J calls and clone size reflects TCRdb's work, not the paper's. The sample table gives approximately 11,000 distinct CDR3 sequences. Clones ranked in the top ten supply approximately 8% of the sample.

Details on this clonotype: Its antigen has not been determined.

The sample was CD8+ T cells from PBMCs. The clonotype was recovered from a human donor in good health. The receptor chain draws on TRBV7-9 and TRBJ2-5; TCRdb gives TRBD1 as the D gene, but with no DNA this cannot be confirmed. This receptor has the CDR3 CASSFADSQETQYF.